The rows below give T cell receptor beta chains drawn from one sample of a study of T cells after yellow fever vaccination. TCRdb re-called the 5' RACE reads with MiXCR, one entry per CDR3 protein. The sample records 400,000 to 450,000 distinct CDR3 sequences, roughly 20% being singletons. Specimen: PBMCs, collected before the yellow fever booster vaccination. These receptors were taken from a man aged 18 to 30 who received the YFV17D yellow fever vaccine. Each CDR3 is given with its conserved first and last residue. D genes are given only for firm matches. Size is stated for part of the rows, as once, few or many counts, or as a class when the clone is expanded.

J | V | size | D | DNA | CDR3
TRBJ2-2 | TRBV20-1 | few | TRBD1 | TGCAGTGCCCGACGGACAGGGCGGACCGGGGAGCTGTTTTTT | CSARRTGRTGELFF
TRBJ2-1 | TRBV12-3/TRBV12-4 | many | NA | TGTGCCAGCAGCTTAGACAGATACAATGAGCAGTTCTTC | CASSLDRYNEQFF
TRBJ1-6 | TRBV7-2 | NA | TRBD1 | TGTGCCAGCAGCCTGGGACAGGTTCAGAATTCACCCCTCCACTTT | CASSLGQVQNSPLHF
TRBJ2-3 | TRBV7-9 | few | TRBD2 | TGTGCCAGCAGCAGAAGGGTTGGTAGCGGGGGGCACGGAGATACGCAGTATTTT | CASSRRVGSGGHGDTQYF
TRBJ2-7 | TRBV15 | NA | TRBD1 | TGTGCCACCAGCAGATCCCCGGGACAGGGAAGGGACGAGCAGTACTTC | CATSRSPGQGRDEQYF
TRBJ1-1 | TRBV20-1 | many | NA | TGCAGTGCTAGAGACGGACTGAACACTGAAGCTTTCTTT | CSARDGLNTEAFF
TRBJ1-2 | TRBV4-1 | NA | TRBD1 | TGCGCCAGCAGCCAAATTACTGGAGGACAGGGAAACTATGGCTACACCTTC | CASSQITGGQGNYGYTF
TRBJ2-3 | TRBV5-1 | few | TRBD1 | TGCGCCAGCAGCTTGGAACGGACAGGGACAGATACGCAGTATTTT | CASSLERTGTDTQYF
TRBJ1-1 | TRBV7-6 | once | NA | TGTGCCAGCAGCTACCAGCCCGACGGGGGGTACACTGAAGCTTTCTTT | CASSYQPDGGYTEAFF
TRBJ1-1 | TRBV7-9 | few | NA | TGTGCCAGCAGCGTAGCCTTAGCGGAACACTCGGAAGCTTTCTTT | CASSVALAEHSEAFF
TRBJ2-1 | TRBV12-3/TRBV12-4 | NA | TRBD1 | TGTGCCAGCAGTTTTCAAATTACCGGGACAGCCTACAATGAGCAGTTCTTC | CASSFQITGTAYNEQFF
TRBJ2-7 | TRBV6-2/TRBV6-3 | NA | NA | TGTGCCAGCAGTTATGGGACGCCAGACTACTACGAGCAGTACTTC | CASSYGTPDYYEQYF
TRBJ2-5 | TRBV4-2 | few | NA | TGTGCCAGCAGCACTATTGAGGGGCGGGAGACCCAGTACTTC | CASSTIEGRETQYF
TRBJ2-7 | TRBV6-4 | few | TRBD1 | TGTGCCAGCAGAGGCACGGGACAGGGGGTTCTCGAGCAGTACTTC | CASRGTGQGVLEQYF
TRBJ2-3 | TRBV20-1 | few | NA | TGCAGTGCTACCCGCAGGGGGAGGAGTGTAGATACGCAGTATTTT | CSATRRGRSVDTQYF
TRBJ1-2 | TRBV7-9 | NA | NA | TGTGCCAGCAGCTTAAATAGCGGCAGTAACTATGGCTACACCTTC | CASSLNSGSNYGYTF
TRBJ1-1 | TRBV5-1 | few | NA | TGCGCCAGCAGCCTCTTTAGGACAGCTGGATACACTGAAGCTTTCTTT | CASSLFRTAGYTEAFF
TRBJ2-2 | TRBV6-5 | NA | NA | TGTGCCAGCAGTTACGGGGGGGCGGCCGGGGAGCTGTTTTTT | CASSYGGAAGELFF
TRBJ2-2 | TRBV5-4 | NA | NA | TGTGCCAGCAGCTCTGGTGGACGGACCGGGGAGCTGTTTTTT | CASSSGGRTGELFF
TRBJ1-1 | TRBV7-9 | few | NA | TGTGCCAGCAGCTTTCAGGGGCTCGGGGTAGAAGCTTTCTTT | CASSFQGLGVEAFF
TRBJ1-2 | TRBV5-5 | few | NA | TGTGCCAGCAGCCTCCTGGGCGAGAAGAGGGGCTACACCTTC | CASSLLGEKRGYTF
TRBJ2-5 | TRBV30 | few | NA | TGTGCCTGGAGCCTCGGGGGCTCTCAAGAGACCCAGTACTTC | CAWSLGGSQETQYF
TRBJ1-1 | TRBV7-6 | NA | NA | TGTGCCAGCAGCCGGTCCAGGAAGAACACTGAAGCTTTCTTT | CASSRSRKNTEAFF
TRBJ2-5 | TRBV14 | few | NA | TGTGCCAGCAGCCAAGATGAAACCCAGTACTTC | CASSQDETQYF
TRBJ2-3 | TRBV11-3 | NA | NA | TGTGCCAGCAGCCCTACCCAGTTCCACACAGATACGCAGTATTTT | CASSPTQFHTDTQYF
TRBJ2-2 | TRBV5-1 | many | TRBD1 | TGCGCCAGCAGCTCACAGGGGGCCGGGGAGCTGTTTTTT | CASSSQGAGELFF
TRBJ2-5 | TRBV7-2 | many | NA | TGTGCCAGCAGCTTAGGGGCCCGGTGGTTCCGCAAAGAGACCCAGTACTTC | CASSLGARWFRKETQYF
TRBJ2-3 | TRBV5-1 | NA | NA | TGCGCCAGCAGGGGAGGTTTCACAGATACGCAGTATTTT | CASRGGFTDTQYF
TRBJ1-2 | TRBV20-1 | few | NA | TGCAGTGCTAGATTAGAGGAGGGCTACACCTTC | CSARLEEGYTF
TRBJ1-6 | TRBV25-1 | many | NA | TGTGCCAGCTCCTACACGGATAATTCACCCCTCCACTTT | CASSYTDNSPLHF
TRBJ1-2 | TRBV27 | NA | TRBD1 | TGTGCCCCCGGGGCCGGGACAGGGGGCTTTGGCTATGGCTACACCTTC | CAPGAGTGGFGYGYTF
TRBJ1-6 | TRBV4-3 | NA | NA | TGCGCCAGCAGCCAAGAAAGGCAGGGGCCATTCTATAATTCACCCCTCCACTTT | CASSQERQGPFYNSPLHF
TRBJ1-2 | TRBV5-4 | few | NA | TGTGCCAGCACTCTCGACCGAAACTATGGCTACACCTTC | CASTLDRNYGYTF
TRBJ2-1 | TRBV7-2 | NA | TRBD2 | TGTGCCACCGGACGACGCAGCGGGGGCTACAATGAGCAGTTCTTC | CATGRRSGGYNEQFF
TRBJ2-1 | TRBV20-1 | NA | NA | TGCAGTGCCCCGAGCAGGGGGGGCCTCAGTGAGCAGTTCTTC | CSAPSRGGLSEQFF
TRBJ2-5 | TRBV6-5 | many | TRBD2 | TGTGCCAGCAGTCCTGCGGGGGGCAAAGAGACCCAGTACTTC | CASSPAGGKETQYF
TRBJ1-1 | TRBV7-9 | few | TRBD1 | TGTGCCAGCAGCACCAGGGGGGGACACCGTAACACTGAAGCTTTCTTT | CASSTRGGHRNTEAFF
TRBJ2-3 | TRBV12-3/TRBV12-4 | NA | TRBD2 | TGTGCCAGCAGTCACGCGAGGCGGGGGGGTGCAGATACGCAGTATTTT | CASSHARRGGADTQYF
TRBJ1-5 | TRBV28 | NA | NA | TGTGCCAGCAGTTTCGGGGTAGCGGGGAGCAATCAGCCCCAGCATTTT | CASSFGVAGSNQPQHF
TRBJ2-2 | TRBV5-1 | few | NA | TGCGCCAGCAGGGAGCGTTGGAACACCGGGGAGCTGTTTTTT | CASRERWNTGELFF
TRBJ2-1 | TRBV20-1 | many | TRBD2 | TGCAGTGCGGCTTCCACGGGCGGCGTGGGACTAGGAAGGGATGAGCAGTTCTTC | CSAASTGGVGLGRDEQFF
TRBJ1-1 | TRBV4-2 | few | NA | TGTGCCAGCAGCCCGGGGGTTCCCGGTGAAGCTTTCTTT | CASSPGVPGEAFF
TRBJ2-7 | TRBV5-1 | many | TRBD1 | TGCGCCAGCAGCTCGCAAGGACAGGGGGTTGAACAGCAGTACTTC | CASSSQGQGVEQQYF
TRBJ2-5 | TRBV4-3 | few | TRBD2 | TGCGCCAGCAGCCAAGGTAGCGGGGCCCAAGAGACCCAGTACTTC | CASSQGSGAQETQYF
TRBJ2-1 | TRBV7-2 | once | NA | TGTGCCAGCAGCCCCCGGGCCGGGGCCTATGAGCAGTTCTTC | CASSPRAGAYEQFF
TRBJ2-5 | TRBV7-2 | few | NA | TGTGCCAGCAGCTTCCTTCCAGAGACCCAGTACTTC | CASSFLPETQYF
TRBJ2-1 | TRBV7-9 | few | NA | TGTGCCAGCAGCCGTCCCCCCGGCCATGAGCAGTTCTTC | CASSRPPGHEQFF